This T cell receptor beta chain comes out of a study of beta chain features in type 1 diabetes. Study outcomes and limitations: Among patients, naive, central memory and Treg TCRB repertoires appeared more similar than among healthy donors. VDJ junctions sequenced from type 1 diabetes patients showed fewer insertions and more deletions.

Germline V gene data show CDR1 as SGHRS and CDR2 as YFSETQ. The CDR3 is 13 amino acids. V shed 0 bases, J shed 8 bases, and the junction held 1 base outside the gene matches. Expressed TCRB transcripts were sequenced because the isolated RNA had all been reverse transcribed beforehand. Sequencing was performed with immunoSEQ multiplex PCR; in TCRdb, only in-frame clones are kept and a portion is missing. The table has 60,000 or so clones, 59% seen once. A note on this clone: What it recognizes is unknown.

Central memory, naive, regulatory and stem cell-like memory CD4+ cells were sorted by CD45RO/CCR7/CD25/CD127/CD95/CD27. Sorting produced populations that all topped 98% purity. The TCR comes from a woman under 30 in good health. The sequenced sample was Tregs from blood. The chain is built from TRBV5-1 and TRBJ1-2; TRBD1 agrees at 10 bases. The CDR3 DNA reads as TGCGCCAGCAGCTTGGGGGGACAGGGGGGCTACACCTTC. Protein: CASSLGGQGGYTF.